The 4 T cell receptor beta chains presented below share a single source sample, sequenced in a study of T-cell memory formation after mild COVID-19. In TCRdb, the 5' RACE reads were re-called with MiXCR into one record per CDR3 protein. The sample shows under 250,000 distinct CDR3 sequences, approximately 15% of them seen only once. The specimen was PBMCs or a T cell subset sorted from them (not recorded which). Receptors originate from an adult woman who had mild COVID-19 (a few samples of this study predate the infection). Cell type and time point are not known.

J is TRBJ2-5 and V is TRBV4-1; TRBD2 is a possible D gene (6 bases). Germline V CDR1 and CDR2: MGHRA, YSYEKL. The CDR3 consists of 17 residues. V lost 1 base and J 2 bases, leaving 17 bases between the germline ends. The CDR3 DNA reads TGCGCCAGCAGCCAAGGCCCCTCGCGGGGTCGGCAAGAGACCCAGTACTTC. The encoded protein is CASSQGPSRGRQETQYF.

The J gene is TRBJ2-1, the V gene TRBV28; D unclear. Trimming pared 4 bases from V and 2 bases from J, leaving 12 bases between. Germline V CDR1 and CDR2: MDHEN, SYDVKM. The CDR3 loop spans 15 amino acids. The DNA of the CDR3 is TGTGCCAGCAGTTCACGATACCCCACCTACAATGAGCAGTTCTTC. This translates into CASSSRYPTYNEQFF.

The V and J genes are TRBV7-9 and TRBJ2-2, with D maybe TRBD1 (6 bases). Germline CDR1 SEHNR, CDR2 FQNEAQ (reference sequence). The CDR3 has 14 residues. V was trimmed by 1 base and J by 6 bases, leaving 9 bases between them. The CDR3 nucleotides are TGTGCCAGCAGCTTAGGTGCAGGGGCCGGGGAGCTGTTTTTT. Translation: CASSLGAGAGELFF.

The V gene is TRBV23-1, the J gene TRBJ1-1; D perhaps matches TRBD1 (5 bases). TRBV23-1 is designated an ORF whose function remains uncertain. The CDR3 runs 16 residues. V was clipped by 5 bases and J by 4 bases, with 20 bases between them. Here the CDR3 reads CASSDGTGVAGTEAFF. DNA of the CDR3: TGCGCCAGCAGTGACGGGACGGGAGTCGCTGGCACTGAAGCTTTCTTT.